These T cell receptor beta chains were read from a single sample in a study of cytomegalovirus exposure and HLA in healthy donors. The assay was immunoSEQ multiplex PCR, and TCRdb's table has in-frame clones only and misses some. The top ten clones hold 3.5% to 5% of a sample with 95,000 to 100,000 clones, about 80% of them seen once. The sequenced sample was PBMCs. The source of these receptors is a man in his forties in good health and CMV-seronegative. CDR3s include the opening cysteine and the closing phenylalanine or tryptophan. The order of the fields is D gene, V gene, J gene, clone size, CDR3 protein, CDR3 DNA. The D gene is left open where the match is weak. Some rows have no size entry. The others give once, few or many, or a class for an expanded clone.

>TRBD1|TRBV7-9|TRBJ1-1|-
CASSPQGRTEAFF
TGTGCCAGCAGCCCACAGGGGCGAACTGAAGCTTTCTTT
>-|TRBV5-4|TRBJ1-6|few
CASSLVVGRGSDSPLHF
TGTGCCAGCAGCTTGGTTGTTGGTCGGGGAAGCGACTCACCCCTCCACTTT
>TRBD1|TRBV27|TRBJ1-1|-
CASSLWTGTGNTEAFF
TGTGCCAGCAGTTTATGGACAGGGACGGGGAACACTGAAGCTTTCTTT
>-|TRBV19|TRBJ2-3|-
CASTSLTSGLSTDTQYF
TGTGCCAGTACCTCCCTCACCTCCGGACTCTCCACAGATACGCAGTATTTT
>TRBD1|TRBV5-4|TRBJ2-2|once
CASSLDRVAGELFF
TGTGCCAGCAGCTTAGACAGGGTCGCGGGGGAGCTGTTTTTT
>-|TRBV6-5|TRBJ2-3|-
CASSYRFDSDTQYF
TGTGCCAGCAGTTACCGGTTTGACTCAGATACGCAGTATTTT
>-|TRBV2|TRBJ1-2|few
CASRMGVNYGYTF
TGTGCCAGCAGGATGGGAGTTAACTATGGCTACACCTTC
>-|TRBV14|TRBJ2-2|-
CASSQGYTGELFF
TGTGCCAGCAGCCAAGGCTATACCGGGGAGCTGTTTTTT
>-|TRBV19|TRBJ1-5|-
CASSRQGSNQPQHF
TGTGCCAGTAGTCGTCAGGGTAGCAATCAGCCCCAGCATTTT
>-|TRBV6-4|TRBJ2-6|-
CASSAGSGANVLTF
TGTGCCAGCAGTGCGGGCTCTGGGGCCAACGTCCTGACTTTC
>TRBD2|TRBV5-4|TRBJ2-1|-
CASSPGTSGVNNEQFF
TGTGCCAGCAGCCCCGGGACTAGCGGGGTAAACAATGAGCAGTTCTTC
>TRBD1|TRBV6-4|TRBJ2-1|-
CASSPAGGVVNEQFF
TGTGCCAGCAGCCCCGCAGGGGGAGTTGTGAATGAGCAGTTCTTC
>-|TRBV5-1|TRBJ1-2|-
CASSLALSQNINYGYTF
TGCGCCAGCAGCTTGGCCCTGTCACAAAACATTAACTATGGCTACACCTTC
>-|TRBV2|TRBJ1-4|-
CASRFEGEKLFF
TGTGCCAGCAGGTTCGAGGGTGAAAAACTGTTTTTT
>TRBD2|TRBV6-1|TRBJ2-2|-
CASRTAGATGELFF
TGTGCCAGCAGGACAGCGGGGGCCACCGGGGAGCTGTTTTTT
>TRBD1|TRBV18|TRBJ1-1|-
CASSLTGTGGFRNTEAFF
TGTGCCAGCTCACTAACCGGGACAGGGGGCTTTCGGAACACTGAAGCTTTCTTT
>TRBD2|TRBV5-1|TRBJ2-5|-
CASTLAGNQETQYF
TGCGCCAGCACATTAGCGGGGAACCAAGAGACCCAGTACTTC
>-|TRBV28|TRBJ1-2|-
CASRRESGYTF
TGTGCCAGCCGGCGGGAGTCTGGCTACACCTTC
>TRBD1|TRBV2|TRBJ1-2|once
CASSRDRGNYGYTF
TGTGCCAGCAGTCGGGACAGGGGTAACTATGGCTACACCTTC
>TRBD1|TRBV27|TRBJ2-2|once
CASSAGGQGRAGELFF
TGTGCCAGCAGTGCAGGGGGACAGGGTAGGGCCGGGGAGCTGTTTTTT
>TRBD1|TRBV5-5|TRBJ1-5|-
CASSVEDRGNQPQHF
TGTGCCAGCAGCGTAGAAGACAGGGGCAATCAGCCCCAGCATTTT
>TRBD2|TRBV12-5|TRBJ2-1|few
CASGSGGGAGNEQFF
TGTGCTAGTGGTTCGGGCGGGGGGGCCGGGAATGAGCAGTTCTTC
>TRBD1|TRBV10-3|TRBJ1-2|-
CAIRQGDWPGYTF
TGTGCCATCAGGCAGGGGGACTGGCCCGGCTACACCTTC
>-|TRBV6-5|TRBJ1-1|few
CASSYSGLEEAFF
TGTGCCAGCAGTTACTCCGGTCTTGAGGAAGCTTTCTTT
>TRBD2|TRBV6-4|TRBJ2-3|-
CASSDGAGADTQYF
TGTGCCAGCAGTGATGGAGCGGGGGCAGATACGCAGTATTTT
>TRBD2|TRBV10-3|TRBJ2-3|-
CAIRPTGGADTQYF
TGTGCCATCAGACCTACCGGGGGGGCAGATACGCAGTATTTT
>TRBD1|TRBV27|TRBJ1-2|-
CASSFQGATLTDGYTF
TGTGCCAGCAGTTTCCAGGGGGCGACTTTGACCGATGGCTACACCTTC
>-|TRBV7-2|TRBJ1-4|-
CASTLYGNEKLFF
TGTGCCAGCACCCTATACGGGAATGAAAAACTGTTTTTT
>-|TRBV4-3|TRBJ2-5|once
CASSQEGRGKGETQYF
TGCGCCAGCAGCCAAGAAGGCAGGGGAAAGGGCGAGACCCAGTACTTC
>-|TRBV13|TRBJ1-6|-
CASAEQGSDSPLHF
TGTGCCAGCGCAGAGCAGGGGTCGGATTCACCCCTCCACTTT
>-|TRBV6-5|TRBJ1-2|-
CASSYSGGLDGYTF
TGTGCCAGCAGTTACTCGGGAGGGCTTGATGGCTACACCTTC
>TRBD2|TRBV25-1|TRBJ2-5|once
CASSEWASGGEETQYF
TGTGCCAGCAGTGAATGGGCTAGCGGGGGGGAAGAGACCCAGTACTTC
>-|TRBV19|TRBJ2-1|-
CASSIELESEQFF
TGTGCCAGTAGTATTGAGTTGGAGAGTGAGCAGTTCTTC
>-|TRBV6-5|TRBJ2-3|once
CASSYHPSRDTQYF
TGTGCCAGCAGTTACCACCCTAGCCGGGATACGCAGTATTTT
>-|TRBV7-3|TRBJ2-5|-
CASSLAKEETQYF
TGTGCCAGCAGCTTAGCTAAAGAAGAGACCCAGTACTTC
>TRBD1|TRBV7-2|TRBJ2-3|-
CASSYYRGGTDTQYF
TGTGCCAGCAGCTATTACAGGGGTGGCACAGATACGCAGTATTTT
>TRBD2|TRBV11-2|TRBJ2-1|-
CASSFLAGGPNEQFF
TGTGCCAGCAGCTTTCTAGCGGGGGGCCCCAATGAGCAGTTCTTC
>-|TRBV6-5|TRBJ1-1|-
CASRSQGDTEAFF
TGTGCCAGCAGATCACAGGGTGACACTGAAGCTTTCTTT
>TRBD1|TRBV4-3|TRBJ1-2|once
CASSQLPTGGNGYTF
TGCGCCAGCAGCCAACTACCGACAGGGGGGAATGGCTACACCTTC
>-|TRBV29-1|TRBJ2-1|-
CSVASYEQFF
TGCAGCGTTGCTAGCTATGAGCAGTTCTTC
>TRBD1|TRBV19|TRBJ2-2|-
CASNPGQMNTGELFF
TGTGCCAGTAATCCGGGACAGATGAACACCGGGGAGCTGTTTTTT
>TRBD2|TRBV7-9|TRBJ2-3|-
CASSFLSGGADTQYF
TGTGCCAGCAGCTTTCTTAGCGGGGGCGCAGATACGCAGTATTTT
>-|TRBV28|TRBJ2-4|-
CASSLSNIQYF
TGTGCCAGCAGTTTATCTAACATTCAGTACTTC
>-|TRBV7-9|TRBJ2-7|-
CSSSPQGDIVDF
TGTTCCAGCAGCCCCCAAGGGGATATCGTAGACTTC
>-|TRBV7-9|TRBJ2-7|few
CSSSISPYEQYF
TGTTCCAGCAGCATTTCGCCCTACGAGCAGTACTTC
>TRBD1|TRBV7-2|TRBJ1-3|-
CASSARQGSGNTIYF
TGTGCCAGCAGCGCACGACAGGGCTCTGGAAACACCATATATTTT
>-|TRBV6-1|TRBJ1-2|-
CASTKGRAANYGYTF
TGTGCCAGCACCAAAGGGAGAGCAGCTAACTATGGCTACACCTTC
>-|TRBV9|TRBJ2-1|-
CASSSRPLANEQFF
TGTGCCAGCAGCTCCCGTCCGTTGGCAAATGAGCAGTTCTTC
>-|TRBV4-3|TRBJ2-2|-
CASSQGLANTGELFF
TGCGCCAGCAGCCAAGGACTAGCGAACACCGGGGAGCTGTTTTTT
>-|TRBV6-5|TRBJ1-2|-
CASSYSTHTRGGYTF
TGTGCCAGCAGTTACTCGACCCATACTCGGGGTGGCTACACCTTC
>TRBD1|TRBV6-5|TRBJ2-5|-
CASRYLDREETQYF
TGTGCCAGCAGATACCTGGACAGGGAAGAGACCCAGTACTTC
>-|TRBV2|TRBJ2-3|-
CASSERRATDTQYF
TGTGCCAGCAGTGAAAGGAGAGCGACAGATACGCAGTATTTT
>-|TRBV9|TRBJ2-3|-
CASSTISTDTQYF
TGTGCCAGCAGCACCATCAGTACAGATACGCAGTATTTT
>TRBD2|TRBV29-1|TRBJ2-7|-
CSVEAVGGTSYEQYF
TGCAGCGTTGAAGCGGTGGGGGGGACTTCCTACGAGCAGTACTTC